The clone carrying this T cell receptor beta chain was recorded a few times. The data were taken from a study of human T cells and chemical hapten exposure. Study information: Per-sample variation in TCR yield stemmed mainly from small pooled library volume differences.

V lost 3 bases, J lost 0 bases, and 5 bases lay in between. CDR1 and CDR2 from the germline V gene are MNHEY and SMNVEV (reference sequence). This CDR3 is 14 amino acids long. Using its own MiXCR run on the RACE reads, TCRdb lists one record per CDR3 protein. Here the sample spans some 84,000 distinct CDR3 sequences, roughly a tenth being singletons. Stated time point: patch test 2, 6 weeks after DPC sensitization. Sample treatment: therapeutic diphenylcyclopropenone sensitization with weekly scalp DPC. Extraction yielded total RNA from whole blood (unfractionated). This specimen consisted of whole blood, obtained in connection with sensitization to the hapten diphenylcyclopropenone (DPC). The V and J genes are TRBV27 and TRBJ1-4; D remains ambiguous. The receptor was derived from a woman aged 45-60 years with alopecia areata. Some clones in this sample may be carry-over from other donors' samples. CDR3 in amino acids: CASSFGATNEKLFF. The CDR3 DNA reads TGTGCCAGCAGTTTCGGGGCAACTAATGAAAAACTGTTTTTT.